This TCR beta chain was documented in a study of OX40 agonist ivuxolimab in advanced cancers. Regarding this clone: Its antigen is unidentified.

Study-level points and caveats: More expanded clones were seen, on average, in CD8+ T cells than in CD4+.

TCRdb's table, derived via immunoSEQ multiplex PCR, lists solely in-frame clones and lacks some. The sample records 70,000 or so clones, about nine tenths being singletons. This clonotype was obtained from an adult with an advanced solid tumor such as melanoma, head and neck, liver or kidney cancer. The specimen was CD4+ or CD8+ T cells sorted from blood, collected in a trial of the OX40 agonist ivuxolimab.

CDR3 nucleotides: TGTGCCAGCAGTTTATTCGGTTTTGCGCAAAACCCGTCGTCCTACGAGCAGTACTTC. Translation gives CASSLFGFAQNPSSYEQYF. The chain couples TRBV27 to TRBJ2-7; no firm D call. The CDR3 runs 19 residues. Germline V gives CDR1 MNHEY, CDR2 SMNVEV (reference sequence). V lost 1 base, J lost 1 base, and 23 bases lay in between.